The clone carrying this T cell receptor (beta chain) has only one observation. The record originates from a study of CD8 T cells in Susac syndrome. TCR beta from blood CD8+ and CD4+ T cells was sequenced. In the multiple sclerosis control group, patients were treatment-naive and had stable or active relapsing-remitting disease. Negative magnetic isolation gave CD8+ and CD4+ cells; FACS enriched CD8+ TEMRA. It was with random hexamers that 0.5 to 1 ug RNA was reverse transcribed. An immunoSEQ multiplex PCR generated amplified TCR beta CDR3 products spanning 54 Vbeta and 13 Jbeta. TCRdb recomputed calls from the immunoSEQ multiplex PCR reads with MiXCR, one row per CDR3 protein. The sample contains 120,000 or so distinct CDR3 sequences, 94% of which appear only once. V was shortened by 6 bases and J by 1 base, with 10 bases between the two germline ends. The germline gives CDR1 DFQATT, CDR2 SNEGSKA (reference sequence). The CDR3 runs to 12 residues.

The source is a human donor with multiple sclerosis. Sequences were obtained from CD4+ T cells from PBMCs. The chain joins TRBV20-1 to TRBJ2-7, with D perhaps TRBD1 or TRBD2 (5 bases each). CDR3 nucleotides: TGCAGTGCCCTCAGGGAGTCCTACGAGCAGTACTTC. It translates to CSALRESYEQYF.